This T cell receptor (beta chain) was profiled in a study of cytomegalovirus exposure and HLA in healthy donors. As concerns this clone: Its antigen is unknown.

The CDR3 has 16 residues. Germline V gene lookup returns CDR1 SGHTA and CDR2 FQGNSA. V dropped 0 bases and J dropped 4 bases, with 15 bases sitting between them. The PCR had 60 Vbeta and 13 Jbeta primers. Assay used: immunoSEQ multiplex PCR; TCRdb lists only in-frame clones, some missing. Here the sample spans 90,000 to 100,000 clones, about 76% being singletons. Study results and limitations: Highly shared sequence variants in one cluster were likely a sequencing artifact. The study had only CMV serostatus as immune exposure information. High sensitivity and specificity were reportedly achieved when the classifier diagnosed cytomegalovirus status.

The specimen was PBMCs. The sequence was obtained from a woman aged 40 to 50 in good health and CMV-seronegative. The gene calls are TRBV7-2 and TRBJ1-1; a possible D gene is TRBD1 (5 bases). For the CDR3, the DNA is TGTGCCAGCAGCTTAGCGCCTACCGGGGGTGGCACTGAAGCTTTCTTT. Its translation is CASSLAPTGGGTEAFF.